These 9 T cell receptor beta chains were all obtained from the same sample, sequenced in a study of OX40 agonist ivuxolimab in advanced cancers. Profiling relied on immunoSEQ multiplex PCR, and the TCRdb table lists in-frame clones only, not all of them. The sample lists around 25,000 clones; around 89% were seen once. This specimen was CD4+ or CD8+ T cells sorted from blood, taken in a trial of the OX40 agonist ivuxolimab. The receptor source for this set is an adult with an advanced solid tumor such as melanoma, head and neck, liver or kidney cancer.

The chain combines TRBV30 with TRBJ2-7; D is unresolved. The V gene's germline CDR1 is GTSNPN and CDR2 SVGIG (reference sequence). The CDR3 has 13 residues. The ends were cut back, 3 bases at V and 4 bases at J, with 13 bases in the middle. In DNA form, the CDR3 reads TGTGCCTGGAGCGAGAACGAATGGTACGAGCAGTACTTC. Translated, it gives CAWSENEWYEQYF.

V usage is TRBV2 and J usage is TRBJ2-3, with D possibly being TRBD2 (5 bases). With 2 bases removed from V and 4 bases from J, the gap between germline ends came to 10 bases. Per germline, CDR1 SNHLY and CDR2 FYNNEI. This CDR3 has 14 amino acids. The CDR3 DNA follows: TGTGCCAGCAGTGAAAGAGGGCTGGCAGATACGCAGTATTTT. Residues: CASSERGLADTQYF.

V usage is TRBV9 and J usage is TRBJ2-7; TRBD2 is a possible D gene (6 bases). The CDR3 runs to 15 residues. The germline CDR1 and CDR2 sequences are SGDLS and YYNGEE. V was cut by 3 bases and J by 7 bases, with 20 bases left in between. This chain's CDR3 is CASSEHSGPTSEQYF. The CDR3 DNA follows: TGTGCCAGCAGCGAACATAGCGGACCTACGTCGGAGCAGTACTTC.

This clone was counted a single time. The rearrangement links TRBV5-1 to TRBJ1-3; the D gene is possibly TRBD1 (5 bases). The ends were cut back, 0 bases at V and 4 bases at J, with 8 bases in the middle. The CDR3 sequence is 14 residues long. Germline V CDR1 and CDR2: SGHRS, YFSETQ. DNA for the CDR3: TGCGCCAGCAGCTTGGCAGGGTACGGAAACACCATATATTTT. It translates to CASSLAGYGNTIYF.

This chain uses TRBV18 with TRBJ2-7; 9 bases are a match to TRBD1. The CDR3 spans 15 residues. V shed 0 bases and J 4 bases; nucleotides not matched to a gene: 4. Germline V CDR1 and CDR2: KGHSH, LQKENI. CDR3 region: CASSPPTGQGYEQYF. CDR3 bases: TGTGCCAGCTCACCACCGACGGGACAGGGTTACGAGCAGTACTTC. Combining the CDR3 with reference TRBV18 and TRBJ2-7 gives the whole variable domain NAGVMQNPRHLVRRRGQEARLRCSPMKGHSHVYWYRQLPEEGLKFMVYLQKENIIDESGMPKERFSAEFPKEGPSILRIQQVVRGDSAAYFCASSPPTGQGYEQYFGPGTRLTVT.

This clone has just a few counts. The chain is built from TRBV18 and TRBJ2-7; 7 positions agree with TRBD1. There are 14 residues in the CDR3. The germline gives CDR1 KGHSH, CDR2 LQKENI. V shed 4 bases, J shed 7 bases, and the junction held 10 bases outside the gene matches. The CDR3 DNA is TGTGCCAGCTCACACTCCGACAGGGTCCGGGAGCAGTACTTC. Amino acids: CASSHSDRVREQYF.

The rearrangement uses TRBV27 and TRBJ2-7, with D perhaps matching TRBD1 (6 bases). Germline V gene lookup returns CDR1 MNHEY and CDR2 SMNVEV (reference sequence). Between the trimmed V and J ends, which lost 5 bases and 0 bases, there was a span of 14 bases. The CDR3 spans 15 residues. The DNA for the CDR3 is TGTGCCAGCAGTCTCGACAGGAGATACTCCTACGAGCAGTACTTC. Translated: CASSLDRRYSYEQYF.

In this sample, this clone is large. V usage is TRBV18 and J usage is TRBJ2-7; D unresolved. The CDR3 runs 14 residues. CDR1 KGHSH and CDR2 LQKENI come from the germline V gene. V lost 6 bases to trimming and J lost 0 bases, with 12 bases between them. The CDR3 region has the DNA TGTGCCAGCTCGGGCGGAGTGGGCTCCTACGAGCAGTACTTC. Protein product: CASSGGVGSYEQYF.

The chain uses TRBV2 and TRBJ1-4, with TRBD1 matching over 7 bases. V was clipped by 11 bases and J by 4 bases; unmatched bases: 7. The CDR3 extends over 13 amino acids. Germline-derived CDR1 and CDR2 are SNHLY and FYNNEI. In DNA, the CDR3 is TGTGCCGCGAAACGACAGGGTAATGAAAAACTGTTTTTT. Its protein product is CAAKRQGNEKLFF.